This T cell receptor (beta chain) was observed in a study of CD8+CD57+ T cells in acquired aplastic anemia. In the study overall: The DNA of sorted CD4+ and CD8+ cells averaged roughly 3 ug.

Remarks on this clonotype: The antigen is not known. Just one base apart from a much larger clone, this may be a read error.

Per germline, CDR1 LNHDA and CDR2 SQIVND (reference sequence). CDR3 length: 16 residues. V dropped 8 bases and J dropped 3 bases, with 19 bases sitting between them. Genomic DNA provided the template from which TCR beta VDJ and CDR3 profiles were obtained. TCRdb fed the reads into MiXCR, producing one record per CDR3 protein. The data hold some 170,000 distinct CDR3 sequences, with 45% to 55% observed a single time. Whole-study findings and limits: Common to patients and controls were about 31 CD8+ CDR3 sequences. No significant patient-versus-control difference appeared in CD8+ Simpson's diversity.

Whoever was chosen for sequencing had shown CD8+CD57+ cell expansion by flow cytometry. The sample taken for sequencing was sorted CD4+, CD8+, or CD8+CD57+ T cells (not recorded which) from PBMCs. This chain links TRBV19 with TRBJ1-4; no clear D gene. The receptor's source is a human donor with aplastic anemia. CDR3: CASGSGVGLANEKLFF. CDR3 nucleotide sequence: TGTGCCAGTGGTAGCGGCGTTGGGCTGGCTAATGAAAAACTGTTTTTT.